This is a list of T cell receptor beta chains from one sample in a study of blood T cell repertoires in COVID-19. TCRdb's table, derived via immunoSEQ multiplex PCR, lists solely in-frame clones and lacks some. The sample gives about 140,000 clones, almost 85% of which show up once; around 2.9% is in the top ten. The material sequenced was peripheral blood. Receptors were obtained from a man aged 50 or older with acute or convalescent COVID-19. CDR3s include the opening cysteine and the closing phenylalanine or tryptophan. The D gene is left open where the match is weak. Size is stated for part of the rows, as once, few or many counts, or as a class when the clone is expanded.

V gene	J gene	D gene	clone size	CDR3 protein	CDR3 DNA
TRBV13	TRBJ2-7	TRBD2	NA	CASSPSGRTYEQYF	TGTGCCAGCAGCCCTAGCGGGCGAACCTACGAGCAGTACTTC
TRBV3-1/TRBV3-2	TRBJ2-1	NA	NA	CASSRSYNEQFF	TGTGCCAGCAGTCGCTCCTACAATGAGCAGTTCTTC
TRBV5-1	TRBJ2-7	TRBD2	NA	CASSRAGGFVYEQYF	TGCGCCAGCAGCCGAGCGGGAGGTTTTGTCTACGAGCAGTACTTC
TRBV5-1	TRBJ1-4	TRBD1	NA	CASSQGTGTAGNEKLFF	TGCGCCAGCAGCCAAGGGACAGGGACTGCGGGTAATGAAAAACTGTTTTTT
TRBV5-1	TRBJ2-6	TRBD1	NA	CASSLFGTGGRISGANVLTF	TGCGCCAGCAGCTTGTTCGGGACAGGGGGTCGGATCTCTGGGGCCAACGTCCTGACTTTC
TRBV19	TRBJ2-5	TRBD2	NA	CASSIGLAETQYF	TGTGCCAGTAGTATCGGACTAGCCGAGACCCAGTACTTC
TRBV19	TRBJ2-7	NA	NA	CASSMEGLGEQYF	TGTGCCAGTAGTATGGAGGGGCTGGGAGAGCAGTACTTC
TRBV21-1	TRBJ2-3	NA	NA	CASSEGTSGVRDTQYF	TGTGCCAGCAGCGAGGGGACTAGCGGCGTTCGGGATACGCAGTATTTT
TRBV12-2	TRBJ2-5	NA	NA	CASRLAGDRGQETQYF	TGTGCAAGTCGCTTAGCCGGGGACAGGGGCCAAGAGACCCAGTACTTC
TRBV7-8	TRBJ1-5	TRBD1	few	CASSINSQGAGQPQHF	TGTGCCAGCAGCATAAATTCACAGGGGGCGGGACAGCCCCAGCATTTT
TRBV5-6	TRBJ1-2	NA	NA	CASSLASWHQYGYTF	TGTGCCAGCAGCTTGGCTTCCTGGCACCAATATGGCTACACCTTC
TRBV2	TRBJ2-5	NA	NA	CASSTNRGRETQYF	TGTGCCAGCAGCACCAATCGGGGGAGGGAGACCCAGTACTTC
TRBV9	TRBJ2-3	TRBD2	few	CASSSRLSGGRTDTQYF	TGTGCCAGCAGCTCCCGCCTTAGCGGGGGACGCACAGATACGCAGTATTTT
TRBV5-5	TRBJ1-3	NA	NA	CASSFGRGNTIYF	TGTGCCAGCAGCTTTGGGAGAGGAAACACCATATATTTT
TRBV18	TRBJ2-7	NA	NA	CASSPTGFSFGEQYF	TGTGCCAGCTCACCAACCGGGTTCTCCTTCGGAGAGCAGTACTTC
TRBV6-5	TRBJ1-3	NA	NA	CASLNPSGNTIYF	TGTGCCAGCCTAAATCCCTCTGGAAACACCATATATTTT
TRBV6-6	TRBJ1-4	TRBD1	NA	CASSPRTGGSATNEKLFF	TGTGCCAGCAGTCCCCGGACAGGGGGTTCCGCGACTAATGAAAAACTGTTTTTT
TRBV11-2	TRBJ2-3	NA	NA	CASSLGYNTDTQYF	TGTGCCAGCAGCTTAGGATACAACACAGATACGCAGTATTTT
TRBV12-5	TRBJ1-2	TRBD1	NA	CASGFGQGNYGYTF	TGTGCTAGTGGTTTTGGACAGGGCAACTATGGCTACACCTTC
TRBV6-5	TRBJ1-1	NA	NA	CASSYSYRVAEAFF	TGTGCCAGCAGTTACTCCTACAGGGTAGCTGAAGCTTTCTTT
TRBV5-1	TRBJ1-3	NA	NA	CASSLYSGNTIYF	TGCGCCAGCAGCCTCTACTCTGGAAACACCATATATTTT
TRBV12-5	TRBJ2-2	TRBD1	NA	CASGLGDREELFF	TGTGCTAGTGGTTTGGGGGACAGGGAGGAGCTGTTTTTT
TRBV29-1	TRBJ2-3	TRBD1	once	CSVKGAIDRGSTDTQYF	TGCAGCGTTAAAGGGGCCATTGACAGGGGCAGTACAGATACGCAGTATTTT
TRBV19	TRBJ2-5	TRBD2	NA	CASSKTSGRAQETQYF	TGTGCCAGTAGTAAAACTAGCGGGAGGGCCCAAGAGACCCAGTACTTC
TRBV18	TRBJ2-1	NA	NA	CASSPLTANNEQFF	TGTGCCAGCTCACCTCTGACAGCCAACAATGAGCAGTTCTTC
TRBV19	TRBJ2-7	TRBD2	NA	CASSAQASGKYEQYF	TGTGCCAGTAGTGCCCAAGCTAGCGGGAAGTACGAGCAGTACTTC
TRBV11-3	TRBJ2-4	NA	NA	CASSNRVTKNIQYF	TGTGCCAGCAGCAACAGGGTAACCAAAAACATTCAGTACTTC
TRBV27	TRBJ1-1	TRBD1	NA	CASSVRQGIVYTEAFF	TGTGCCAGCAGTGTACGACAGGGCATCGTGTACACTGAAGCTTTCTTT
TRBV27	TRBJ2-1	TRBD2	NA	CASSLMGLAVNEQFF	TGTGCCAGCAGTTTAATGGGACTAGCTGTCAATGAGCAGTTCTTC
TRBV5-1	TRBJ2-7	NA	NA	CASSYSGISYEQYF	TGCGCCAGCAGCTATTCAGGGATTTCCTACGAGCAGTACTTC
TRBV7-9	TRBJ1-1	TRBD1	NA	CASSYPTGGAFF	TGTGCCAGCAGCTACCCGACAGGGGGAGCTTTCTTT
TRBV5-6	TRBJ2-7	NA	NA	CASSLVRGPDYEQYF	TGTGCCAGCAGCTTGGTACGCGGGCCCGACTACGAGCAGTACTTC
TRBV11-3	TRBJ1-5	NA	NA	CASSFLSQWNQPQHF	TGTGCCAGCAGCTTCCTTAGCCAGTGGAATCAGCCCCAGCATTTT
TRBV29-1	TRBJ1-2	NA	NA	CSVKEGRRRVGYTF	TGCAGCGTTAAAGAGGGCCGTCGGCGGGTGGGCTACACCTTC
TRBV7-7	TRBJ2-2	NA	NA	CASSRTGGSANTGELFF	TGTGCTAGCAGCCGGACAGGAGGGAGCGCGAACACCGGGGAGCTGTTTTTT
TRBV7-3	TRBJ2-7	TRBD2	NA	CASSQAGGRSEQYF	TGTGCCAGCAGCCAAGCGGGAGGGCGCTCCGAGCAGTACTTC
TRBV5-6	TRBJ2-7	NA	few	CASSRGGAPYEQYF	TGTGCCAGCAGCCGAGGAGGGGCTCCCTACGAGCAGTACTTC
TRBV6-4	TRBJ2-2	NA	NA	CASSDEGNTGELFF	TGTGCCAGCAGTGACGAGGGCAACACCGGGGAGCTGTTTTTT
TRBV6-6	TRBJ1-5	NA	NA	CASSPSSNQPQHF	TGTGCCAGCAGTCCGTCCAGCAATCAGCCCCAGCATTTT
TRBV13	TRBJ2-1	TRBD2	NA	CASSSSGLVVQFF	TGTGCCAGCAGCTCCTCCGGACTAGTTGTGCAGTTCTTC
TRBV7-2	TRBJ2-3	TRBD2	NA	CASSLGRGGRTDTQYF	TGTGCCAGCAGCTTAGGGCGGGGGGGCCGGACAGATACGCAGTATTTT
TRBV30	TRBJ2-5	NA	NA	CAWSVQGQKRETQYF	TGTGCCTGGAGTGTACAGGGACAAAAAAGAGAGACCCAGTACTTC
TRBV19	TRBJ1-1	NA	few	CASSENHDQGTEAFF	TGTGCCAGTAGTGAAAACCACGACCAGGGCACTGAAGCTTTCTTT
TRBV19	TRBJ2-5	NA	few	CASSIGGSFQETQYF	TGTGCCAGTAGTATAGGAGGCAGCTTCCAAGAGACCCAGTACTTC
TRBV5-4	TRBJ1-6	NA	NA	CASSLDTSSYNSPLHF	TGTGCCAGCAGCTTGGATACAAGCTCCTATAATTCACCCCTCCACTTT
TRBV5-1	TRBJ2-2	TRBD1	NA	CASSWTGTSKTGELFF	TGCGCCAGCAGCTGGACAGGGACGTCGAAAACCGGGGAGCTGTTTTTT